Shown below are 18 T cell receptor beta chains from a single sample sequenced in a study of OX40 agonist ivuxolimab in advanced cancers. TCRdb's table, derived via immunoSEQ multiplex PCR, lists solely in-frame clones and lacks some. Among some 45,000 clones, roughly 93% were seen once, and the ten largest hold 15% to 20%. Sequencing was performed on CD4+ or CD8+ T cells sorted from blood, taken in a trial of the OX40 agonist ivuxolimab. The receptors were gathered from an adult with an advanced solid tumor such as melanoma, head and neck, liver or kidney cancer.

The CDR3 loop reads CASSLSGGLLYEQYF. CDR3 bases: TGTGCCAGCAGTTTATCTGGGGGGCTACTGTACGAGCAGTACTTC. The rearrangement joins TRBV27 to TRBJ2-5; tentatively, D is TRBD1 or TRBD2 (6 bases each). The tail of the sequence fits TRBJ2-7 better, so the J call may be wrong. Germline V gives CDR1 MNHEY, CDR2 SMNVEV (reference sequence). This CDR3 region has 15 residues.

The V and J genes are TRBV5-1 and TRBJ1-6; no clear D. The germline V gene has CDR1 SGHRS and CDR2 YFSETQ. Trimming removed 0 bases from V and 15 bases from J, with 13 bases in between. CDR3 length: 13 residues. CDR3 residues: CASSLEYIKDLHF. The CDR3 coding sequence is TGCGCCAGCAGCTTGGAGTACATCAAGGACCTCCACTTT.

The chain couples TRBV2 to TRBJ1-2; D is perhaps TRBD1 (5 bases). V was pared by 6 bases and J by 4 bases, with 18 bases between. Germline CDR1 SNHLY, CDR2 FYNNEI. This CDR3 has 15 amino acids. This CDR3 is CASSESSGTAYGYTF. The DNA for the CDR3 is TGTGCCAGCAGCGAATCGAGCGGGACGGCCTATGGCTACACCTTC.

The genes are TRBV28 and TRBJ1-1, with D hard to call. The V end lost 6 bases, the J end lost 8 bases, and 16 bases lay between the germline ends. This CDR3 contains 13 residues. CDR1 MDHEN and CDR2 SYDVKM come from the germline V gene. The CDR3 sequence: CASRGLMENEAFF. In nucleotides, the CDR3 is TGTGCCAGCAGGGGTTTAATGGAGAACGAAGCTTTCTTT.

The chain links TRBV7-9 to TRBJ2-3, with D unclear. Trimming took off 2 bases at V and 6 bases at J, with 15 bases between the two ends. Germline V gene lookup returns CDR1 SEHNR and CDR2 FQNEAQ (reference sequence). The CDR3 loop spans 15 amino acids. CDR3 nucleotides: TGTGCCAGCAGCTTACTTGCGGCGGCGCCCGATACGCAGTATTTT. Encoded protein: CASSLLAAAPDTQYF.

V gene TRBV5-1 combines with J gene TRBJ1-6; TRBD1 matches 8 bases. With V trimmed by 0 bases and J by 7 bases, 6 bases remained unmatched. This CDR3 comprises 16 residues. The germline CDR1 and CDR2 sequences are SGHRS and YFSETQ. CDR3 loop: CASSLGQGRGNSPLHF. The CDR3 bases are TGCGCCAGCAGCTTGGGACAGGGGAGAGGAAATTCACCCCTCCACTTT. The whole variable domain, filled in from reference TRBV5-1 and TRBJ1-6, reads KAGVTQTPRYLIKTRGQQVTLSCSPISGHRSVSWYQQTPGQGLQFLFEYFSETQRNKGNFPGRFSGRQFSNSRSEMNVSTLELGDSALYLCASSLGQGRGNSPLHFGNGTRLTVT.

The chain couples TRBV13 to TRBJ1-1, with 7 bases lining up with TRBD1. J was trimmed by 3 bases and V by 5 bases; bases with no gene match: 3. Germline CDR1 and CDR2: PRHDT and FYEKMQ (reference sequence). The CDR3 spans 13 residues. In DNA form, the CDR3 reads TGTGCCAGCAGCCCCACAGGGGACACTGAAGCTTTCTTT. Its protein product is CASSPTGDTEAFF.

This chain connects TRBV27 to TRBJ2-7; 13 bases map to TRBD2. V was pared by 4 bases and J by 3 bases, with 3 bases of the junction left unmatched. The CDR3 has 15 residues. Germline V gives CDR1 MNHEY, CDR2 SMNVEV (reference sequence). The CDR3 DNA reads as TGTGCCAGCAGTTCGGGACTAGCGGGACGCTACGAGCAGTACTTC. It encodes CASSSGLAGRYEQYF.

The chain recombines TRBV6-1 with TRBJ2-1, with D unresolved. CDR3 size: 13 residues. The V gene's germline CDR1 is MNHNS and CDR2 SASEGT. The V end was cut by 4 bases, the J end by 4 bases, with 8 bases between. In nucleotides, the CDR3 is TGTGCCAGCAGTGCATTACGTTACAATGAGCAGTTCTTC. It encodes CASSALRYNEQFF.

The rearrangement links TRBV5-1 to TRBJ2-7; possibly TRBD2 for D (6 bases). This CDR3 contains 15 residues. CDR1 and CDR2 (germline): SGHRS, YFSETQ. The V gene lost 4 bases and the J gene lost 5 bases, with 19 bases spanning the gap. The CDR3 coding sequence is TGCGCCAGCAGCCCGGGGGTAGCGGCTGCCAACGAGCAGTACTTC. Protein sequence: CASSPGVAAANEQYF.

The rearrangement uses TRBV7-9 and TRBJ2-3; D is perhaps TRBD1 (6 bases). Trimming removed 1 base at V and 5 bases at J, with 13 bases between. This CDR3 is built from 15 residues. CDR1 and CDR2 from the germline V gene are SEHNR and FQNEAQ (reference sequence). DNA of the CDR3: TGTGCCAGCAGCTTAGGGGGGCCTAGGGTAGATACGCAGTATTTT. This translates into CASSLGGPRVDTQYF. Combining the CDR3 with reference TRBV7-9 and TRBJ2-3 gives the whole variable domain DTGVSQNPRHKITKRGQNVTFRCDPISEHNRLYWYRQTLGQGPEFLTYFQNEAQLEKSRLLSDRFSAERPKGSFSTLEIQRTEQGDSAMYLCASSLGGPRVDTQYFGPGTRLTVL.

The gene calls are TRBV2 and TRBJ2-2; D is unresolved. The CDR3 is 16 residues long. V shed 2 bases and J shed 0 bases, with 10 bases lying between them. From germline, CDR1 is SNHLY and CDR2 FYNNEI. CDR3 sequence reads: CASSELYRANTGELFF. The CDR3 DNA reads TGTGCCAGCAGTGAACTATATAGGGCGAACACCGGGGAGCTGTTTTTT.

The DNA of the CDR3 is TGTGCCAGCAGTTACGGTTCTAGCAGCATGAACACTGAAGCTTTCTTT. This codes for CASSYGSSSMNTEAFF. The chain couples TRBV6-6 to TRBJ1-1; D gene ambiguous. From germline, CDR1 is MNHNY and CDR2 SVGAGI (reference sequence). This CDR3 has 16 amino acids. V was shortened by 2 bases and J by 0 bases, with 13 bases between the two germline ends.

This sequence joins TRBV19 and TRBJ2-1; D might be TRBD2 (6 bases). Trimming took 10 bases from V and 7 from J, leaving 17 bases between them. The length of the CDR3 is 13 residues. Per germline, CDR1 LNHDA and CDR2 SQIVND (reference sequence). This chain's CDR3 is CATMPGLTNEQFF. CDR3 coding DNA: TGTGCCACTATGCCGGGACTGACGAATGAGCAGTTCTTC.

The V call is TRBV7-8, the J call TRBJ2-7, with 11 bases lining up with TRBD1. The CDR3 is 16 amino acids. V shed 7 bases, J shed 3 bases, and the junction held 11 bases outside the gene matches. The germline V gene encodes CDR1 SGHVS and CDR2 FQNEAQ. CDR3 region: CASIPPGTGGFYEQYF. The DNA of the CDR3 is TGTGCCAGCATACCGCCTGGGACAGGGGGTTTCTACGAGCAGTACTTC. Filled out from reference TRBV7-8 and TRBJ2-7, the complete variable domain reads GAGVSQSPRYKVAKRGQDVALRCDPISGHVSLFWYQQALGQGPEFLTYFQNEAQLDKSGLPSDRFFAERPEGSVSTLKIQRTQQEDSAVYLCASIPPGTGGFYEQYFGPGTRLTVT.

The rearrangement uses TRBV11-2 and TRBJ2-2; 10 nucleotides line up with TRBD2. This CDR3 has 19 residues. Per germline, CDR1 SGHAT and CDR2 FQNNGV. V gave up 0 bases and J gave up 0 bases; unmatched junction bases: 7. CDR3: CASSLDPGLADANTGELFF. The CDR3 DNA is TGTGCCAGCAGCTTAGATCCCGGACTAGCGGACGCGAACACCGGGGAGCTGTTTTTT.

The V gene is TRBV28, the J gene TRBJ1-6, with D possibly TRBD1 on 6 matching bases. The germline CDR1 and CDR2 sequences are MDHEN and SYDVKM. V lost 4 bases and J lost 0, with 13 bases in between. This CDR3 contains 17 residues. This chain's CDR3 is CASSSRQESSYNSPLHF. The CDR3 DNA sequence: TGTGCCAGCAGTTCCCGACAGGAGAGCTCCTATAATTCACCCCTCCACTTT.

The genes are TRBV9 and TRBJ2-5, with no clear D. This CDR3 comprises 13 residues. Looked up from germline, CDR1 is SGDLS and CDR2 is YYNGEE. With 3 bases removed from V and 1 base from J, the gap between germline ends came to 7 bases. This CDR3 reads CASSGPIQETQYF. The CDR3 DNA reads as TGTGCCAGCAGCGGACCAATCCAAGAGACCCAGTACTTC.